Shown below are 32 T cell receptor beta chains from a single sample sequenced in a study of T cells in Graves' hyperthyroidism and ophthalmopathy. RNA transcripts gave rise to amplified TCR beta CDR3 regions. Carried out on the TCR CDR3, a first-round RT-PCR used the HTBI primer set. MiXCR, run by TCRdb on the multiplex PCR reads, gives a single entry per CDR3 protein. The data show about 520,000 distinct CDR3 sequences, approximately 25% seen once. The sequenced sample consisted of blood. These receptors came from a woman aged 30 to 39 with Graves' ophthalmopathy.

This clonotype appeared a single time. Only one base separates this from a far larger clonotype, so it likely reflects a read error. The V call is TRBV7-9, the J call TRBJ2-7; 11 nucleotides align to TRBD2. Germline assignment: CDR1 SEHNR and CDR2 FQNEAQ (reference sequence). There are 15 residues in the CDR3. CDR3 nucleotide sequence: TGTGCCAGCAGCCCCTTAGCGGGAGGGTCCTACGAGGAGTACTTC. Protein sequence: CASSPLAGGSYEEYF.

The table lists this clonotype with many counts. The rearrangement links TRBV29-1 to TRBJ2-5; the D call may be TRBD1 or TRBD2 (5 bases each). There are 18 residues in the CDR3. CDR1 is SQVTM and CDR2 is ANQGSEA in the germline V gene. Trimming stripped 5 bases from V and 2 bases from J, with 27 bases between. The CDR3 region has the DNA TGCAGCGTTTTGCGGGCCTTTTTGGGGGAATGGTCACAAGAGACCCAGTACTTC. Protein sequence: CSVLRAFLGEWSQETQYF.

The V call is TRBV5-1, the J call TRBJ2-5; no clear D gene. With 1 base removed from V and 0 bases from J, the gap between germline ends came to 7 bases. CDR1 is SGHRS, CDR2 YFSETQ, per germline. The CDR3 is 14 residues long. CDR3 in DNA: TGCGCCAGCAGCTTGTTCAATTACCAAGAGACCCAGTACTTC. It yields the protein CASSLFNYQETQYF.

The chain couples TRBV28 to TRBJ1-1, with D possibly TRBD1 on 6 matching bases. CDR1 MDHEN and CDR2 SYDVKM come from the germline V gene. CDR3 length: 17 residues. V lost 3 bases and J lost 0, with 17 bases in between. CDR3 residues: CASSLISGAVLNTEAFF. The CDR3 coding sequence is TGTGCCAGCAGTTTGATTTCAGGGGCGGTACTGAACACTGAAGCTTTCTTT.

The V and J genes are TRBV28 and TRBJ2-7; 12 positions match TRBD1. The J segment lost 4 bases and the V segment lost 4 bases, leaving 5 bases of the junction unmatched. CDR3 size: 15 residues. Germline-derived CDR1 and CDR2 are MDHEN and SYDVKM. DNA of the CDR3: TGTGCCAGCAGTTCTGGGGACAGGGGGCTATACGAGCAGTACTTC. Its translation is CASSSGDRGLYEQYF.

The chain joins TRBV11-2 to TRBJ2-5; 8 bases line up with TRBD2. The CDR3 spans 15 residues. Germline V gene data show CDR1 as SGHAT and CDR2 as FQNNGV. The ends lost 2 bases at V and 8 bases at J; junction bases unmatched: 10. In DNA, the CDR3 is TGTGCCAGCAGCTTATCTTCACTAGCGGCCGTCACCCAGTACTTC. It specifies CASSLSSLAAVTQYF.

About this clonotype itself: A much larger clone lies a single base off, so this may be a read error. This rearrangement joins TRBV6-2 or TRBV6-3 to TRBJ1-1, with TRBD1 identical over 7 bases. Germline CDR1 reads MNHEY; CDR2 reads SVGEGT. CDR3 length equals 10 residues. The CDR3 DNA is TGTGCCAGCGGGGACAGTGAAGCTTGCTTT. It yields the protein CASGDSEACF.

This rearrangement joins TRBV12-3 or TRBV12-4 to TRBJ2-7; 7 nucleotides agree with TRBD2. The junction had 8 bases not matched to a gene; V was cut back by 6 bases and J by 3 bases. This CDR3 is built from 14 residues. CDR3: CASRSQAGSYEQYF. DNA for the CDR3: TGTGCCAGCAGGTCTCAAGCGGGAAGCTACGAGCAGTACTTC.

V is TRBV4-1 and J is TRBJ1-5; D remains unclear. The germline V gene encodes CDR1 MGHRA and CDR2 YSYEKL. This CDR3 has 15 amino acids. V dropped 4 bases and J dropped 6 bases, with 16 bases sitting between them. CDR3: CASSPRAVGRQPQHF. DNA of the CDR3: TGCGCCAGCAGCCCAAGAGCAGTCGGGCGTCAGCCCCAGCATTTT.

The V and J genes are TRBV12-3 or TRBV12-4 and TRBJ2-7, with 9 bases aligning to TRBD1. After removal of 6 bases from V and 6 bases from J, the junction contained 3 bases not matched to a gene. The CDR3 consists of 12 residues. DNA of the CDR3: TGTGCCAGCAGCGGGACAGGGCGCGAGCAGTACTTC. The encoded protein is CASSGTGREQYF.

This clonotype occurred many times. V is TRBV29-1 and J is TRBJ1-2, with TRBD1 identical over 8 bases. CDR1 is SQVTM, CDR2 ANQGSEA, per germline. Trimming took 4 bases from V and 3 from J; bases not matched to a gene: 1. This CDR3 contains 12 residues. CDR3 region: CSVVTGDYGYTF. The CDR3 DNA sequence: TGCAGCGTTGTGACAGGGGACTATGGCTACACCTTC. Full variable domain (missing parts from reference TRBV29-1 and TRBJ1-2): SAVISQKPSRDICQRGTSLTIQCQVDSQVTMMFWYRQQPGQSLTLIATANQGSEATYESGFVIDKFPISRPNLTFSTLTVSNMSPEDSSIYLCSVVTGDYGYTFGSGTRLTVV.

This clonotype was seen more than once but under ten times. In DNA form, the CDR3 reads TGTGCCATCAGCACCGGGACTAGCGGCCTACAAGAGACCCAGTACTTC. Encoded protein: CAISTGTSGLQETQYF. V usage is TRBV10-3 and J usage is TRBJ2-5; 11 bases are a match to TRBD2. Trimming took 6 bases from V and 2 from J; bases not matched to a gene: 8. Germline CDR1 reads ENHRY; CDR2 reads SYGVKD. This CDR3 is built from 16 residues.

This clonotype has just one count. This rearrangement joins TRBV7-2 to TRBJ2-4, with D possibly called TRBD1 or TRBD2 (5 bases each). V was trimmed by 2 bases and J by 6 bases, leaving 14 bases between them. Germline V CDR1 and CDR2: SGHTA, FQGNSA. This CDR3 has 15 residues. DNA of the CDR3: TGTGCCAGCAGCTTAAGAAGTTCGGGGACAAACATTCAGTACTTC. Protein sequence: CASSLRSSGTNIQYF. The full variable domain, its missing parts supplied by reference TRBV7-2 and TRBJ2-4, is GAGVSQSPSNKVTEKGKDVELRCDPISGHTALYWYRQSLGQGLEFLIYFQGNSAPDKSGLPSDRFSAERTGGSVSTLTIQRTQQEDSAVYLCASSLRSSGTNIQYFGAGTRLSVL.

This clonotype was seen ten or more times. The gene calls are TRBV30 and TRBJ1-5; D unclear. The CDR3 sequence is 13 residues long. Germline-derived CDR1 and CDR2 are GTSNPN and SVGIG (reference sequence). The ends were cut back, 0 bases at V and 5 bases at J, with 8 bases in the middle. The CDR3 region is CAWSVRGDQPQHF. The DNA of the CDR3 is TGTGCCTGGAGTGTACGCGGGGATCAGCCCCAGCATTTT.

This clonotype was recorded many times. The rearrangement joins TRBV12-3 or TRBV12-4 to TRBJ2-2, with D perhaps TRBD2 (5 bases). V was shortened by 0 bases and J by 2 bases, with 13 bases between the two germline ends. The CDR3 extends over 17 amino acids. CDR3 nucleotide sequence: TGTGCCAGCAGTTTAGCGAGGGCAGACTTTAACACCGGGGAGCTGTTTTTT. The encoded protein is CASSLARADFNTGELFF.

The rearrangement uses TRBV27 and TRBJ2-7; TRBD2 agrees at 12 bases. The CDR3 has 15 residues. Germline values: CDR1 MNHEY, CDR2 SMNVEV (reference sequence). Unmatched junction bases numbered 7, after V lost 3 bases and J lost 7 bases. This CDR3 reads CASSFLAGGPEEQYF. Written as DNA, the CDR3 is TGTGCCAGCAGTTTTCTAGCGGGAGGGCCAGAGGAGCAGTACTTC.

This clonotype was seen ten or more times. The chain recombines TRBV15 with TRBJ2-2; D may correspond to TRBD1 or TRBD2 (6 bases each). The germline V gene has CDR1 LNHNV and CDR2 YYDKDF (reference sequence). This CDR3 spans 15 amino acids. Trimming left V 6 bases short and J 7 bases short, with 18 bases between. The CDR3 region is CATRKGGLMSGELFF. DNA for the CDR3: TGTGCCACCAGAAAAGGGGGGTTGATGAGCGGGGAGCTGTTTTTT.

At least ten counts were recorded for this clonotype. V gene TRBV7-2 combines with J gene TRBJ2-7; 8 nucleotides line up with TRBD1. The ends lost 0 bases at V and 4 bases at J; junction bases unmatched: 5. In germline, CDR1 is SGHTA, CDR2 FQGNSA. The CDR3 consists of 15 residues. The CDR3 DNA follows: TGTGCCAGCAGCTTAGCGTTACAGGGGGTGTACGAGCAGTACTTC. Protein sequence: CASSLALQGVYEQYF.

Ten or more counts support this clonotype. The chain recombines TRBV6-1 with TRBJ1-1; 7 nucleotides match TRBD1. The CDR3 spans 14 residues. Germline lookup yields CDR1 MNHNS and CDR2 SASEGT. Trimming took 5 bases from V and 5 from J; bases not matched to a gene: 8. CDR3 DNA: TGTGCCAGCAGTCCAAGGACAGGATGGACTGAAGCTTTCTTT. The encoded protein is CASSPRTGWTEAFF.

Ten or more counts support this clonotype. The chain recombines TRBV27 with TRBJ2-7; no clear D gene. Deletions cut 4 bases from V and 0 bases from J, with 10 bases between. Germline-derived CDR1 and CDR2 are MNHEY and SMNVEV (reference sequence). CDR3 length: 14 residues. CDR3 coding DNA: TGTGCCAGCAGTTCCCGACGGATCTCCTACGAGCAGTACTTC. It specifies CASSSRRISYEQYF.

This clonotype was counted ten times or more. The rearrangement joins TRBV5-1 to TRBJ2-7; 8 nucleotides line up with TRBD1. V shed 4 bases, J shed 5 bases, and the junction held 5 bases outside the gene matches. In germline, CDR1 is SGHRS, CDR2 YFSETQ. There are 13 residues in the CDR3. The CDR3 DNA reads as TGCGCCAGCAGCGCGGGACAGGCCGACGAGCAGTACTTC. Translated: CASSAGQADEQYF.

This clonotype was seen repeatedly, ten times or more. J is TRBJ1-1 and V is TRBV6-5, with 7 bases lining up with TRBD1. This CDR3 has 14 amino acids. Germline-derived CDR1 and CDR2 are MNHEY and SVGAGI. The V gene end was trimmed by 4 bases and the J gene end by 1 base; junction bases not matched to a gene: 3. The CDR3 protein is CASSSTGRNTEAFF. The CDR3 DNA follows: TGTGCCAGCAGTTCGACAGGGAGGAACACTGAAGCTTTCTTT.

This clonotype showed up many times. J is TRBJ1-5 and V is TRBV7-9; no clear D gene. V was pared by 2 bases and J by 3 bases, with 8 bases between. Germline V gene data show CDR1 as SEHNR and CDR2 as FQNEAQ (reference sequence). The CDR3 contains 14 residues. DNA of the CDR3: TGTGCCAGCAGCTTAACGGAGGTCAATCAGCCCCAGCATTTT. This gives the protein CASSLTEVNQPQHF.

The chain recombines TRBV28 with TRBJ2-4; D gene ambiguous. Per germline, CDR1 MDHEN and CDR2 SYDVKM. V lost 7 bases to trimming and J lost 3 bases, with 10 bases between them. The CDR3 loop spans 13 amino acids. CDR3 in DNA: TGTGCCAGCATAGACGGCCACAAAAACATTCAGTACTTC. Its translation: CASIDGHKNIQYF.

DNA for the CDR3: TGTGCCAGCAGCCTTCTAGCGGGGGCAGAGACCCAGTACTTC. Its translation: CASSLLAGAETQYF. The chain uses TRBV7-8 and TRBJ2-5; 10 nucleotides line up with TRBD2. V shed 5 bases and J 4 bases; nucleotides not matched to a gene: 4. The CDR3 contains 14 residues. The germline CDR1 and CDR2 sequences are SGHVS and FQNEAQ.

Ten or more counts support this clonotype. The chain joins TRBV4-1 to TRBJ1-2; the D is unclear. Per the germline V gene, CDR1 is MGHRA and CDR2 is YSYEKL. V lost 0 bases, J lost 4 bases, and 9 bases lay in between. This CDR3 comprises 14 residues. Here the CDR3 reads CASSQEVDGYGYTF. CDR3 bases: TGCGCCAGCAGCCAAGAGGTGGACGGCTATGGCTACACCTTC.

The table lists this clonotype with many counts. The rearrangement uses TRBV4-2 and TRBJ1-3; D unresolved. The CDR3 extends over 17 amino acids. V shed 4 bases and J shed 0 bases, with 16 bases lying between them. Germline CDR1 and CDR2: LGHNA and YNFKEQ. In nucleotides, the CDR3 is TGTGCCAGCAGCCTGACCGCCCAGTCGTCCTCTGGAAACACCATATATTTT. Protein product: CASSLTAQSSSGNTIYF.

This clonotype was seen repeatedly, ten times or more. J is TRBJ1-1 and V is TRBV19; a possible D gene is TRBD1 (6 bases). The CDR3 totals 13 residues. Trimming shortened V by 2 bases and J by 5 bases, and 9 bases separated the two germline ends. CDR1 is LNHDA and CDR2 is SQIVND in the germline V gene (reference sequence). CDR3 in DNA: TGTGCCAGTAGTATAATGAGGGGGACTGAAGCTTTCTTT. Translating gives CASSIMRGTEAFF. Looking up the rest from reference TRBV19 and TRBJ1-1 gives the full variable domain: DGGITQSPKYLFRKEGQNVTLSCEQNLNHDAMYWYRQDPGQGLRLIYYSQIVNDFQKGDIAEGYSVSREKKESFPLTVTSAQKNPTAFYLCASSIMRGTEAFFGQGTRLTVV.

The chain links TRBV20-1 to TRBJ1-5; the D is unclear. With 4 bases removed from V and 12 bases from J, the gap between germline ends came to 13 bases. The CDR3 sequence is 11 residues long. Germline V CDR1 and CDR2: DFQATT, SNEGSKA (reference sequence). As DNA, the CDR3 is TGCAGTGCTAAGGGAGAGGGCGGCCAGCATTTT. Translation gives CSAKGEGGQHF.

This chain links TRBV27 with TRBJ1-2, with D maybe TRBD1 (5 bases). V shed 3 bases and J shed 4 bases, with 9 bases lying between them. CDR3 size: 13 residues. The V gene's germline CDR1 is MNHEY and CDR2 SMNVEV (reference sequence). CDR3 sequence (DNA): TGTGCCAGCAGTTTGGGGGTTCGCTATGGCTACACCTTC. Its protein product is CASSLGVRYGYTF.

This clonotype occurred many times. This chain joins TRBV5-1 and TRBJ1-5, with D perhaps matching TRBD1 (5 bases). The CDR3 contains 16 residues. The germline CDR1 and CDR2 sequences are SGHRS and YFSETQ. Trimming pared 1 base from V and 1 base from J, leaving 12 bases between. CDR3 nucleotides: TGCGCCAGCAGCTTGTTACCCAGGGACAGCAATCAGCCCCAGCATTTT. It specifies CASSLLPRDSNQPQHF.

The chain couples TRBV28 to TRBJ1-2; 7 bases align to TRBD1. Germline values: CDR1 MDHEN, CDR2 SYDVKM. This CDR3 comprises 17 residues. V was clipped by 5 bases and J by 7 bases; unmatched bases: 19. CDR3 nucleotide sequence: TGTGCCAGCAGTCCTTACCCGACAGCGAGACAGGGAGGTGGCTACACCTTC. Protein product: CASSPYPTARQGGGYTF.